This paragraph covers one T cell receptor beta chain sequence. Its specificity is not known. Trimming cost V 5 bases and J 8 bases, with 19 bases left between them. Per germline, CDR1 SGHRS and CDR2 YFSETQ. This CDR3 has 15 amino acids. The source of the sample is a study of tumor-infiltrating lymphocytes in primary liver carcinoma. A constant-region primer served to make TCR beta cDNA from roughly 480 ng total RNA. For TCR beta, libraries were produced by three nested multiplex PCR rounds using slightly modified ARM-PCR. Amplification in the first two PCR rounds was performed using TRBV1-TRBV30 forward primers and a C-beta reverse primer for 10 cycles each. TCRdb analysed the multiplex PCR reads with MiXCR anew, one entry per CDR3 protein. This table holds 100,000 to 150,000 distinct CDR3 sequences, around 64% found once. Both RNA and DNA were isolated together from roughly 20-30 mg of bulk tissue that had not been sorted. Infection with HBV was chronic in patients; they were treatment-naive. Every tumor sample had over 80% viable tumor cells.

Study results and caveats: Significantly larger top-250-clone fractions were found in tumors than in blood (p = 0.039). Tumor-adjacent and tumor-blood pairs showed less overlap than tumor region pairs.

The clonotype comes from an older woman with primary liver carcinoma and hepatitis B virus infection. Specimen: liver tumor tissue from sampling region 3. Regarding subset: tumor region T3, left-lateral pole. The chain has TRBV5-1 and TRBJ1-4; D call uncertain. The CDR3 sequence: CASRKSDYTYEKLFF. Written as DNA, the CDR3 is TGCGCCAGCAGAAAGTCTGACTACACTTACGAAAAACTGTTTTTT.